The 9 T cell receptor beta chains given below trace back to one sample, sequenced in a study of cytomegalovirus exposure and HLA in healthy donors. The PCR ran on 60 Vbeta and 13 Jbeta primers. Profiling relied on immunoSEQ multiplex PCR, and the TCRdb table lists in-frame clones only, not all of them. The table includes approximately 85,000 clones, roughly 80% detected once. Source material: PBMCs. Source of these receptors: a woman between 45 and 60 years old in good health and CMV-seropositive.

The count of this clone is one. The chain is built from TRBV29-1 and TRBJ2-1; possibly TRBD2 for D (6 bases). Trimming left V 1 base short and J 1 base short, with 14 bases between. CDR3 length equals 16 residues. Germline CDR1 SQVTM, CDR2 ANQGSEA. The CDR3 sequence is CSVEAGDRKSYNEQFF. In DNA, the CDR3 is TGCAGCGTTGAAGCGGGGGACCGAAAGTCCTACAATGAGCAGTTCTTC.

This chain links TRBV5-8 with TRBJ1-2, with D tentatively TRBD1 (6 bases). The V end lost 0 bases, the J end lost 3 bases, and 12 bases lay between the germline ends. Germline V CDR1 and CDR2: SGHTS, YDEGEE. There are 15 residues in the CDR3. CDR3 nucleotide sequence: TGTGCCAGCAGCTTGGGGCAGGGGACGGACTATGGCTACACCTTC. Protein product: CASSLGQGTDYGYTF.

V is TRBV4-1 and J is TRBJ2-1; tentative D call: TRBD2 (5 bases). V was shortened by 2 bases and J by 5 bases, with 25 bases between the two germline ends. Germline V gene lookup returns CDR1 MGHRA and CDR2 YSYEKL. The CDR3 covers 19 residues. The chain's CDR3 is CASSQPNHTLWTGDNEQFF. The CDR3 nucleotides read TGCGCCAGCAGCCAACCGAATCACACCCTATGGACTGGCGACAATGAGCAGTTCTTC.

This clone was observed a few times. The chain joins TRBV6-1 to TRBJ2-1; tentative D call: TRBD2 (5 bases). V shed 9 bases and J shed 6 bases, with 21 bases lying between them. The CDR3 is made up of 15 amino acids. CDR1 and CDR2 (germline): MNHNS, SASEGT. The CDR3 sequence: CASRERLSLGNEQFF. The DNA for the CDR3 is TGTGCCAGTAGGGAGCGGTTATCCTTGGGCAATGAGCAGTTCTTC.

The V call is TRBV7-8, the J call TRBJ1-3; a weak D match, TRBD1 (6 bases). This CDR3 has 15 residues. Germline V gives CDR1 SGHVS, CDR2 FQNEAQ. Trimming shortened V by 5 bases and J by 0 bases, and 11 bases separated the two germline ends. For the CDR3, the DNA is TGTGCCAGCAGCCCTGGGACAAACTCTGGAAACACCATATATTTT. Translated, it gives CASSPGTNSGNTIYF.

Concerning this clone: The sample holds other DNA sequences that translate to the same CDR3. The chain joins TRBV11-2 to TRBJ2-1, with TRBD2 identical over 8 bases. CDR1 is SGHAT, CDR2 FQNNGV, per germline. Losses at the gene ends were 0 bases for V and 13 bases for J; bases not matched to a gene: 11. The length of the CDR3 is 15 residues. Here the CDR3 reads CASSLEAGAPARQFF. The CDR3 DNA follows: TGTGCCAGCAGCTTAGAAGCGGGAGCCCCCGCCCGACAGTTCTTC.

The rearrangement uses TRBV13 and TRBJ1-1, with 7 bases aligning to TRBD1. The CDR3 runs to 15 residues. Germline trimming cut 5 bases from V and 3 bases from J; bases unmatched to any gene: 9. The germline CDR1 and CDR2 sequences are PRHDT and FYEKMQ (reference sequence). The CDR3 DNA sequence: TGTGCCAGCAGCCGATCACAGGGGTACCACACTGAAGCTTTCTTT. Its protein is CASSRSQGYHTEAFF.

This chain uses TRBV19 with TRBJ1-1; 9 nucleotides line up with TRBD1. Germline assignment: CDR1 LNHDA and CDR2 SQIVND (reference sequence). Trimming at V came to 5 bases and at J to 1 base, leaving 11 bases not matched to a gene. This CDR3 has 17 residues. The CDR3 reads CASSPSGTGRGNTEAFF. For the CDR3, the DNA is TGTGCCAGTAGTCCCTCGGGGACAGGGAGAGGGAACACTGAAGCTTTCTTT.

The gene calls are TRBV7-2 and TRBJ2-5, with D possibly TRBD2 on 5 matching bases. Germline V gives CDR1 SGHTA, CDR2 FQGNSA. The CDR3 loop spans 12 amino acids. Trimming took 4 bases from V and 7 from J, leaving 10 bases between them. The CDR3 here is CASSSGRGTQYF. The CDR3, as DNA: TGTGCCAGCAGCTCCGGACGGGGGACCCAGTACTTC.